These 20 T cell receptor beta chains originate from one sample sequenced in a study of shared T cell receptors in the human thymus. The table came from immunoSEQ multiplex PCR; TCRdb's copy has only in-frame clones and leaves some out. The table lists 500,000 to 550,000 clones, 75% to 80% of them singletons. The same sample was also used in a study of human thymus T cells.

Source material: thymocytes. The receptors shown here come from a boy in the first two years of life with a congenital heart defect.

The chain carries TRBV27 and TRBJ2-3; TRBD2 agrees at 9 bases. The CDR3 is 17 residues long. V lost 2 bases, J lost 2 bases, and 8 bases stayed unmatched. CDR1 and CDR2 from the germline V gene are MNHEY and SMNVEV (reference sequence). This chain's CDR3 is CASSLMASGILTDTQYF. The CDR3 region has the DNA TGTGCCAGCAGTTTAATGGCTAGCGGGATACTCACAGATACGCAGTATTTT.

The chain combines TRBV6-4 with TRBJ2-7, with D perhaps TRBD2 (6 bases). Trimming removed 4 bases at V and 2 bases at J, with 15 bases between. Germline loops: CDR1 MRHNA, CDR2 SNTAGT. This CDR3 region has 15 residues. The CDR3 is CASSVRLVSAYEQYF. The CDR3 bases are TGTGCCAGCAGTGTCCGACTAGTGTCAGCCTACGAGCAGTACTTC.

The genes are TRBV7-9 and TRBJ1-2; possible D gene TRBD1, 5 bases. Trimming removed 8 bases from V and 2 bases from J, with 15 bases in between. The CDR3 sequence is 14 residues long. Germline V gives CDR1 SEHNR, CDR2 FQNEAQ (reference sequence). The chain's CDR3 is CASGKGAGNYGYTF. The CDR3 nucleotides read TGTGCCAGCGGAAAAGGGGCGGGGAACTATGGCTACACCTTC.

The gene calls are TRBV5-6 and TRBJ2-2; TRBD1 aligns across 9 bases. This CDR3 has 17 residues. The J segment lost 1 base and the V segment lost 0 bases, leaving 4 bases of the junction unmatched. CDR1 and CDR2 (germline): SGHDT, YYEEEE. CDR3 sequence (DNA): TGTGCCAGCAGCTTGGGATGGACAGGGGAGAACACCGGGGAGCTGTTTTTT. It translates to CASSLGWTGENTGELFF. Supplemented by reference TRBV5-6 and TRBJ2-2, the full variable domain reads DAGVTQSPTHLIKTRGQQVTLRCSPKSGHDTVSWYQQALGQGPQFIFQYYEEEERQRGNFPDRFSGHQFPNYSSELNVNALLLGDSALYLCASSLGWTGENTGELFFGEGSRLTVL.

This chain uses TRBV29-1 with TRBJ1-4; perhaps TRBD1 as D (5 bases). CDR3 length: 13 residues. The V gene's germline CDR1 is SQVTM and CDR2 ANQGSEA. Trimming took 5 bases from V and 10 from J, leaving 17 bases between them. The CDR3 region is CSVHQGPRGKLFF. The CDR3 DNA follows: TGCAGCGTTCACCAGGGACCGCGGGGAAAACTGTTTTTT.

DNA of the CDR3: TGTGCCAGCAGCCCCCGGACTAGCTCGAATGAGCAGTTCTTC. As protein: CASSPRTSSNEQFF. V gene TRBV7-2 combines with J gene TRBJ2-1; TRBD2 aligns across 8 bases. Losses at the gene ends were 5 bases for V and 7 bases for J; bases not matched to a gene: 7. Germline lookup yields CDR1 SGHTA and CDR2 FQGNSA. The CDR3 is 14 amino acids.

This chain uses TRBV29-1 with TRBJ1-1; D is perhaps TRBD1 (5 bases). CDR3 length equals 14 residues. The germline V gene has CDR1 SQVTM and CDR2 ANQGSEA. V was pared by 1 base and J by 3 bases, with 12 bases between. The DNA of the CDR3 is TGCAGCGTTGAAGGGGGGGAAGCTGACACTGAAGCTTTCTTT. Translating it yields CSVEGGEADTEAFF.

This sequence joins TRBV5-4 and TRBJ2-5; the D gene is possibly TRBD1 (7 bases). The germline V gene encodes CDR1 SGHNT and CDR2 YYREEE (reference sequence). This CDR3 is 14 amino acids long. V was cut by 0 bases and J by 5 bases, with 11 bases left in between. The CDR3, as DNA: TGTGCCAGCAGCTTGGAGTCAGGGGGGGAGACCCAGTACTTC. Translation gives CASSLESGGETQYF.

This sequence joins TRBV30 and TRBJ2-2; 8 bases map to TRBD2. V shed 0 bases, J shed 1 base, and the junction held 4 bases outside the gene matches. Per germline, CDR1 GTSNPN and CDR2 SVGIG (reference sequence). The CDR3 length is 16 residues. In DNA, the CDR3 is TGTGCCTGGAGTGTAACGGGAGGGAAGAACACCGGGGAGCTGTTTTTT. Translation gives CAWSVTGGKNTGELFF. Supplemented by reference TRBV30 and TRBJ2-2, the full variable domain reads SQTIHQWPATLVQPVGSPLSLECTVEGTSNPNLYWYRQAAGRGLQLLFYSVGIGQISSEVPQNLSASRPQDRQFILSSKKLLLSDSGFYLCAWSVTGGKNTGELFFGEGSRLTVL.

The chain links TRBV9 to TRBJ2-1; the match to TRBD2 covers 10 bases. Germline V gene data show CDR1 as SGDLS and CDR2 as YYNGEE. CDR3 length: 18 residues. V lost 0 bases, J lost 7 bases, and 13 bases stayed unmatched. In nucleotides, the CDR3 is TGTGCCAGCAGCGTAGTGGGGGCTAGCGGGAGCACGGTTAATGAGCAGTTCTTC. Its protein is CASSVVGASGSTVNEQFF. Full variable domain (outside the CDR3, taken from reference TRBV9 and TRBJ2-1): DSGVTQTPKHLITATGQRVTLRCSPRSGDLSVYWYQQSLDQGLQFLIQYYNGEERAKGNILERFSAQQFPDLHSELNLSSLELGDSALYFCASSVVGASGSTVNEQFFGPGTRLTVL.

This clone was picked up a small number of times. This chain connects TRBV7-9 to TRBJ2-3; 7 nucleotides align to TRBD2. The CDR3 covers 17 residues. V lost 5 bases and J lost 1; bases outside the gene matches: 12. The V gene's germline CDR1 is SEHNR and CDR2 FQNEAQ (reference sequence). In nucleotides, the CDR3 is TGTGCCAGCAGCATTCGAGCGGGGAGCGAGGGCACAGATACGCAGTATTTT. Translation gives CASSIRAGSEGTDTQYF.

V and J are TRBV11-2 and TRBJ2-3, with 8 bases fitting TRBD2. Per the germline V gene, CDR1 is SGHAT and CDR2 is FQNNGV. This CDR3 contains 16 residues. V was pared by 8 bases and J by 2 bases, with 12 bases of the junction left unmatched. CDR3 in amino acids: CASRARDGRATDTQYF. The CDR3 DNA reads TGTGCCAGCCGAGCCAGGGACGGGAGGGCCACAGATACGCAGTATTTT.

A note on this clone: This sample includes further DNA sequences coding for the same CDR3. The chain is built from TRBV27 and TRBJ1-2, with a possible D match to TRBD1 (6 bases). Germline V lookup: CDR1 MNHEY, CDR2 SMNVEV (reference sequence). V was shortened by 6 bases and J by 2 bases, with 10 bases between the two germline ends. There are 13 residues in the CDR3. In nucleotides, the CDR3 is TGTGCCAGCAGCCCTACAGGGAACTATGGCTACACCTTC. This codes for CASSPTGNYGYTF.

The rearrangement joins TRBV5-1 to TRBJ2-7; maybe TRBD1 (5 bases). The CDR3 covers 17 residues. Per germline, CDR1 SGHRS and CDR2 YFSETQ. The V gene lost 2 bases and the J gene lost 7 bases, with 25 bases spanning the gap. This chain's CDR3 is CASSFAVWGRALEEQYF. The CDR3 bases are TGCGCCAGCAGCTTTGCAGTATGGGGCAGGGCCCTCGAGGAGCAGTACTTC.

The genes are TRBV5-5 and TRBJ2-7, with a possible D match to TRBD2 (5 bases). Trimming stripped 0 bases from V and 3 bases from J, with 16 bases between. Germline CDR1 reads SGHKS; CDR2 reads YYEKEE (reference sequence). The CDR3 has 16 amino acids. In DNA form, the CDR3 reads TGTGCCAGCAGCTTGGGGGTCCCCCCGGGATACTACGAGCAGTACTTC. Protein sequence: CASSLGVPPGYYEQYF.

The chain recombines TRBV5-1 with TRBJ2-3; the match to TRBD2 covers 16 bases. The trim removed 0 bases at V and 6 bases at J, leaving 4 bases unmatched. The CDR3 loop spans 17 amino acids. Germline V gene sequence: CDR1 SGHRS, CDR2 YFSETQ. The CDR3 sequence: CASSLEGLAGGLDTQYF. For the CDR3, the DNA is TGCGCCAGCAGCTTGGAGGGACTAGCGGGAGGGCTGGATACGCAGTATTTT. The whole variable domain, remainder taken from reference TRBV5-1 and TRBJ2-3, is KAGVTQTPRYLIKTRGQQVTLSCSPISGHRSVSWYQQTPGQGLQFLFEYFSETQRNKGNFPGRFSGRQFSNSRSEMNVSTLELGDSALYLCASSLEGLAGGLDTQYFGPGTRLTVL.

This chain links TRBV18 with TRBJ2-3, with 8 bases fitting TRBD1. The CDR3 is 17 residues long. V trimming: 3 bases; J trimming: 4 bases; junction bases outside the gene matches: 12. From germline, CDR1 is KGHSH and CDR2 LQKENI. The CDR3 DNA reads TGTGCCAGCTCACCCACCTGGACAGGGTCCGGGCCAGATACGCAGTATTTT. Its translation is CASSPTWTGSGPDTQYF.

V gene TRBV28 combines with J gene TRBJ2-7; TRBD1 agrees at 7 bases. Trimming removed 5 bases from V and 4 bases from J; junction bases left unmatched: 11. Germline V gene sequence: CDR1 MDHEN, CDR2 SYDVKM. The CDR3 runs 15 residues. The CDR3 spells CASSVDRPWAYEQYF. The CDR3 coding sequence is TGTGCCAGCAGTGTGGACAGGCCTTGGGCGTACGAGCAGTACTTC.

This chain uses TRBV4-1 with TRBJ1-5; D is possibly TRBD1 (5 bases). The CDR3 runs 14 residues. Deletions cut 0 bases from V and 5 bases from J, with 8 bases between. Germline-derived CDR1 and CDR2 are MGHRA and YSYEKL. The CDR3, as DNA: TGCGCCAGCAGCCAAGATCGGGGGGATCAGCCCCAGCATTTT. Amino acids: CASSQDRGDQPQHF.

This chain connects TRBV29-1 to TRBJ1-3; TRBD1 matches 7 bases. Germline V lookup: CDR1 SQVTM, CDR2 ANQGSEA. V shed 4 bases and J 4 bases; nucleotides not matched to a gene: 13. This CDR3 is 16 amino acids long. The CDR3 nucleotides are TGCAGCGTTGCTCTTATCAGGGGGGTGGGAGGAAACACCATATATTTT. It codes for CSVALIRGVGGNTIYF.